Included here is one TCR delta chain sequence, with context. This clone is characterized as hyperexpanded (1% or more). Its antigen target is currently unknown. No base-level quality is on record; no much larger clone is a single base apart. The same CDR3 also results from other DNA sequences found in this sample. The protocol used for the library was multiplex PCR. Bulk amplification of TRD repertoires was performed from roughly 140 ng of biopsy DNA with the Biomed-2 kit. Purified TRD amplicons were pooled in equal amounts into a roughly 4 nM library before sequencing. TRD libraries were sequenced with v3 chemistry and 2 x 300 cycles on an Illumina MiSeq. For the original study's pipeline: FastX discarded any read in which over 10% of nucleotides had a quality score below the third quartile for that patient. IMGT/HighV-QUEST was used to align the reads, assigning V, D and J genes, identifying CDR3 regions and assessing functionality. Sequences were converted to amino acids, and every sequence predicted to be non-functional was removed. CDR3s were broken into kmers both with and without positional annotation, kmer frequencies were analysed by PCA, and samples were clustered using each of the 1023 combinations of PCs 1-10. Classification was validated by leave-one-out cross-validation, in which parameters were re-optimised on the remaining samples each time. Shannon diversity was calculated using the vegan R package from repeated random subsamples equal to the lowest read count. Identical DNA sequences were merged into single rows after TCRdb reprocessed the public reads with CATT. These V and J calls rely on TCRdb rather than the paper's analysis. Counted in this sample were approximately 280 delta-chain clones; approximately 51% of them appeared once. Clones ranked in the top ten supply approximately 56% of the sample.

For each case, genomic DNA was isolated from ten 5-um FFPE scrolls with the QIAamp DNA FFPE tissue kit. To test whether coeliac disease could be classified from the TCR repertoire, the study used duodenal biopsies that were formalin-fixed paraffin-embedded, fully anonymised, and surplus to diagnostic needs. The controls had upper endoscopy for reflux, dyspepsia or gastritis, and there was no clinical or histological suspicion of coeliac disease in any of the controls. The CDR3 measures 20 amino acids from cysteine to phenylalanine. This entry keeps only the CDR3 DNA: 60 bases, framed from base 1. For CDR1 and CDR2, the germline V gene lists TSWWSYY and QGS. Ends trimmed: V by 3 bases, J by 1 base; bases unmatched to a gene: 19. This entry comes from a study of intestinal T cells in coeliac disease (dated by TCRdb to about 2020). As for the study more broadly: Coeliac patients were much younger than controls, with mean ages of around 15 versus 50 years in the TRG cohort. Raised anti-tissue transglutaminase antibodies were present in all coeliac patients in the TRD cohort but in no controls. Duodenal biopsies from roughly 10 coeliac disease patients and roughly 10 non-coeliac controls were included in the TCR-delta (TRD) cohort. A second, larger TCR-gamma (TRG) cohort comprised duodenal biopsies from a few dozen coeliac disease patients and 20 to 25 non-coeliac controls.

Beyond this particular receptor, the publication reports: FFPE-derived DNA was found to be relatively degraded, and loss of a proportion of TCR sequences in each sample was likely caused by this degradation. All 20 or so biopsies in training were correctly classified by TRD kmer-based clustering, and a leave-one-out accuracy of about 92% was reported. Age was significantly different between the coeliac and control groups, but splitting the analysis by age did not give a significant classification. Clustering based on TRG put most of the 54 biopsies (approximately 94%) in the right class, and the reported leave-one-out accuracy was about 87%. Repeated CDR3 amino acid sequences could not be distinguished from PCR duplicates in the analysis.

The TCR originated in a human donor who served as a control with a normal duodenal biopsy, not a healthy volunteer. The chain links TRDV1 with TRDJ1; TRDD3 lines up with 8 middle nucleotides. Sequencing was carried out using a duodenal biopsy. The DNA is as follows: TGTGCTCTTGGGGAGCGCGGGTACTGGGGGTCCGTATTAGGCACCGATAAACTCATCTTT. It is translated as CALGERGYWGSVLGTDKLIF.